The clone carrying this T cell receptor (beta chain) came up once. Its antigen is not known. The data were taken from a study of shared clonotypes between healthy human individuals. Study-level information: The plates for each donor numbered three CD4 naive, three CD4 memory, two CD8 naive and one CD8 memory. Overall study results and limits: The generation probabilities recorded for non-shared clonotypes fell below those of clonotypes shared by all four donors. Naive subsets typically showed greater estimated richness than memory subsets.

The CDR3 has 13 residues. With 6 bases removed from V and 3 bases from J, the gap between germline ends came to 12 bases. In germline, CDR1 is LNHDA, CDR2 SQIVND (reference sequence). Sorted-subset replicate PCRs used 150 to 250 ng of genomic DNA. This amount corresponded to some 32,000 T cell genomes. TCRdb's table, derived via immunoSEQ multiplex PCR, lists solely in-frame clones and lacks some. Of about 800,000 clones listed, around 96% were seen once; the top ten hold about 0.21%. Naive CD8 populations comprised CD45RO-negative cells positively selected for CCR7, excluding terminally differentiated effector memory CD45RA+ cells.

Sequenced: naive CD8+ T cells sorted from blood. The chain has TRBV19 and TRBJ2-7; no definite D call. This sequence originates from a man aged 30 to 45 in good health. CDR3: CASSIQRNYEQYF. The CDR3 DNA reads as TGTGCCAGTAGCATTCAAAGAAACTACGAGCAGTACTTC.